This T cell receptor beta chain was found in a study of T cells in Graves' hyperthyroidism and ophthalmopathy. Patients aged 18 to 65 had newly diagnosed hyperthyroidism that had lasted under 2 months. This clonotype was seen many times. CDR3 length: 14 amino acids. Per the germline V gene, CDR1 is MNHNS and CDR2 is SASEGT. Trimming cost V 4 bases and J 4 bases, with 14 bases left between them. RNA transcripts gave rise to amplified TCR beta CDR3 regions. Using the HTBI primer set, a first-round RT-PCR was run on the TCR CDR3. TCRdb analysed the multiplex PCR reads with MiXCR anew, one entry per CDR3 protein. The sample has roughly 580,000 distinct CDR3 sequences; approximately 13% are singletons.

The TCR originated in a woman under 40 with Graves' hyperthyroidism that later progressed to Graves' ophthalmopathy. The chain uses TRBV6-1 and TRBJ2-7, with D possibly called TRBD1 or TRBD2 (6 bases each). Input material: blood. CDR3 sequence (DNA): TGTGCCAGCAGTGGCGCGGGACACCGGTACGAGCAGTACTTC. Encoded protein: CASSGAGHRYEQYF.